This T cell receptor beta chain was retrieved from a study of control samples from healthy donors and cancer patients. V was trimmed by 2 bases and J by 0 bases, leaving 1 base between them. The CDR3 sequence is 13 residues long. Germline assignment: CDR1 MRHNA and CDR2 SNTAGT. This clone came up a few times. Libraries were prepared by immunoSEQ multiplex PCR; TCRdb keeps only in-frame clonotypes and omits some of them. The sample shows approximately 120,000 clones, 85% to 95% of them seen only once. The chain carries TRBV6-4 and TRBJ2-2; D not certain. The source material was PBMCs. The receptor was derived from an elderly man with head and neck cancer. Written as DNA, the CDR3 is TGTGCCAGCAGTGACACGAACACCGGGGAGCTGTTTTTT. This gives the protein CASSDTNTGELFF.